This passage covers 20 T cell receptor beta chains from one sample sequenced in a study of blood T cell repertoires in COVID-19. The assay was immunoSEQ multiplex PCR, and TCRdb's table has in-frame clones only and misses some. Of 88,000 or so clones listed, around 88% are singletons. The sequencing input was peripheral blood. The receptor source for this set is a man aged 55 to 70 with acute or convalescent COVID-19.

The chain joins TRBV5-1 to TRBJ1-6; a possible D gene is TRBD1 (6 bases). Germline V lookup: CDR1 SGHRS, CDR2 YFSETQ. V shed 0 bases and J shed 9 bases, with 10 bases lying between them. CDR3 size: 14 residues. CDR3: CASSLDRVGSPLHF. In DNA form, the CDR3 reads TGCGCCAGCAGCTTGGACAGGGTTGGTTCACCCCTCCACTTT.

The chain is built from TRBV9 and TRBJ2-7; 11 bases line up with TRBD1. Germline V gene data show CDR1 as SGDLS and CDR2 as YYNGEE. This CDR3 region has 15 residues. With 3 bases clipped from V and 2 bases from J, the junction kept 4 bases outside the gene matches. The DNA for the CDR3 is TGTGCCAGCAGCGCAACGGGACAGGGGGCCTACGAGCAGTACTTC. It translates to CASSATGQGAYEQYF. Together with reference TRBV9 and TRBJ2-7, the CDR3 gives the full variable domain: DSGVTQTPKHLITATGQRVTLRCSPRSGDLSVYWYQQSLDQGLQFLIQYYNGEERAKGNILERFSAQQFPDLHSELNLSSLELGDSALYFCASSATGQGAYEQYFGPGTRLTVT.

This sequence joins TRBV10-3 and TRBJ2-3; TRBD2 matches at 9 bases. The CDR3 length is 16 residues. Per the germline V gene, CDR1 is ENHRY and CDR2 is SYGVKD. J gave up 0 bases and V 4 bases, and 5 bases lay outside the gene matches. CDR3 residues: CAISGLAGVSTDTQYF. The CDR3 nucleotides read TGTGCCATCAGTGGGTTAGCGGGAGTGAGCACAGATACGCAGTATTTT.

This sequence joins TRBV5-1 and TRBJ2-2, with a tentative D call TRBD1 (6 bases). CDR1 is SGHRS, CDR2 YFSETQ, per germline. The CDR3 runs 15 residues. Trimming took off 4 bases at V and 0 bases at J, with 10 bases between the two ends. The DNA of the CDR3 is TGCGCCAGCAGCCGACAGGTCGCGAACACCGGGGAGCTGTTTTTT. It translates to CASSRQVANTGELFF.

This chain joins TRBV2 and TRBJ2-1, with 9 bases identical to TRBD2. Germline CDR1 is SNHLY and CDR2 is FYNNEI. The CDR3 is 15 residues long. Trimming at V came to 7 bases and at J to 5 bases, leaving 9 bases not matched to a gene. CDR3 nucleotides: TGTGCCAGCACCAAGACTAGCGGTCACCACAATGAGCAGTTCTTC. Its translation is CASTKTSGHHNEQFF.

A word on this clone: Other DNA sequences in the sample encode the same CDR3. The chain joins TRBV5-1 to TRBJ2-1; 11 bases agree with TRBD2. The CDR3 runs to 14 residues. Germline assignment: CDR1 SGHRS and CDR2 YFSETQ. Germline trimming cut 4 bases from V and 4 bases from J; bases unmatched to any gene: 1. In DNA, the CDR3 is TGCGCCAGCAGCAGACTAGCGGGGTACAATGAGCAGTTCTTC. This encodes CASSRLAGYNEQFF.

The rearrangement links TRBV5-1 to TRBJ2-5, with 12 positions matching TRBD2. This CDR3 has 16 amino acids. With V trimmed by 3 bases and J by 0 bases, 3 bases remained unmatched. CDR1 is SGHRS and CDR2 is YFSETQ in the germline V gene. In DNA form, the CDR3 reads TGCGCCAGCAGCTCCAGACTAGCGGGGGACCAAGAGACCCAGTACTTC. Translation: CASSSRLAGDQETQYF.

The chain has TRBV11-2 and TRBJ1-2; D may be TRBD1 (6 bases). From germline, CDR1 is SGHAT and CDR2 FQNNGV. This CDR3 comprises 13 residues. Trimming stripped 5 bases from V and 7 bases from J, with 14 bases between. The DNA for the CDR3 is TGTGCCAGCAGCCCAAACAGGGAACTTGGCTACACCTTC. Translated, it gives CASSPNRELGYTF.

This clone was observed a few times. The chain is built from TRBV7-2 and TRBJ2-1; 9 positions match TRBD1. V gave up 3 bases and J gave up 3 bases; unmatched junction bases: 3. The CDR3 totals 15 residues. Germline CDR1 reads SGHTA; CDR2 reads FQGNSA. Written as DNA, the CDR3 is TGTGCCAGCAGCTTGGACAGGGGTAGCTACAATGAGCAGTTCTTC. Its translation: CASSLDRGSYNEQFF.

The chain uses TRBV9 and TRBJ1-2; D possibly corresponds to TRBD1 (6 bases). The CDR3 contains 13 residues. Germline V gives CDR1 SGDLS, CDR2 YYNGEE. The germline V and J ends were trimmed by 3 bases and 4 bases, with 10 bases remaining between them. CDR3 nucleotides: TGTGCCAGCAGCGGAATACAGGGCTATGGCTACACCTTC. It translates to CASSGIQGYGYTF.

This clone was detected only once. This chain links TRBV29-1 with TRBJ1-2, with a tentative D call TRBD1 (5 bases). Germline assignment: CDR1 SQVTM and CDR2 ANQGSEA. Trimming cost V 3 bases and J 2 bases, with 7 bases left between them. The CDR3 sequence is 12 residues long. CDR3 DNA sequence: TGCAGCGTTGACCAGGGAAACTATGGCTACACCTTC. Translating gives CSVDQGNYGYTF.

The chain combines TRBV3-1 (or the pseudogene TRBV3-2) with TRBJ2-5, with D maybe TRBD1 (6 bases). The CDR3 has 14 amino acids. Germline CDR1 LGHDT, CDR2 YNNKEL (reference sequence). V lost 1 base and J lost 4, with 10 bases in between. CDR3 amino acids: CASSQGRGRETQYF. The CDR3 nucleotides are TGTGCCAGCAGCCAAGGCAGGGGTCGAGAGACCCAGTACTTC.

The chain joins TRBV27 to TRBJ2-5; D is perhaps TRBD2 (5 bases). This CDR3 comprises 18 residues. Germline V CDR1 and CDR2: MNHEY, SMNVEV (reference sequence). The ends were cut back, 1 base at V and 3 bases at J, with 21 bases in the middle. This CDR3 reads CASSLYRGLGDSKETQYF. The CDR3 bases are TGTGCCAGCAGTTTATACAGAGGGTTGGGCGATTCGAAAGAGACCCAGTACTTC.

This sequence joins TRBV11-3 and TRBJ2-1; TRBD2 matches at 12 bases. Germline assignment: CDR1 SGHNT and CDR2 YENEEA. J was trimmed by 0 bases and V by 1 base; bases with no gene match: 10. This CDR3 contains 20 residues. The chain's CDR3 is CASSLVGLAGGRTSYNEQFF. The CDR3 DNA is TGTGCCAGCAGCTTAGTTGGGCTAGCGGGAGGGAGGACCTCCTACAATGAGCAGTTCTTC.

The chain has TRBV5-6 and TRBJ2-7; possible D gene TRBD1, 6 bases. V was clipped by 3 bases and J by 7 bases, with 11 bases between them. This CDR3 has 12 residues. The germline gives CDR1 SGHDT, CDR2 YYEEEE. Written as DNA, the CDR3 is TGTGCCAGCAGCTCTTACAGGGCGGAGCAGTACTTC. Protein product: CASSSYRAEQYF. Together with reference TRBV5-6 and TRBJ2-7, the CDR3 gives the full variable domain: DAGVTQSPTHLIKTRGQQVTLRCSPKSGHDTVSWYQQALGQGPQFIFQYYEEEERQRGNFPDRFSGHQFPNYSSELNVNALLLGDSALYLCASSSYRAEQYFGPGTRLTVT.

The chain couples TRBV24-1 to TRBJ2-2, with D maybe TRBD1 (5 bases). The CDR3 spans 13 residues. Germline lookup yields CDR1 KGHDR and CDR2 SFDVKD. V was shortened by 3 bases and J by 9 bases, with 10 bases between the two germline ends. CDR3 sequence reads: CATSDRRGRELFF. The DNA of the CDR3 is TGTGCCACCAGTGATAGAAGGGGTAGGGAGCTGTTTTTT.

The CDR3 DNA reads as TGCAGTGCCGGGACAGCAAATGGCTACACCTTC. It encodes CSAGTANGYTF. The chain has TRBV20-1 and TRBJ1-2, with 7 positions matching TRBD1. In germline, CDR1 is DFQATT, CDR2 SNEGSKA (reference sequence). V was clipped by 6 bases and J by 6 bases; unmatched bases: 4. This CDR3 spans 11 amino acids.

The V and J genes are TRBV5-1 and TRBJ2-6, with D unresolved. The V and J ends lost 3 bases and 3 bases respectively, with 10 bases between them. The length of the CDR3 is 15 residues. The germline gives CDR1 SGHRS, CDR2 YFSETQ. CDR3 sequence (DNA): TGCGCCAGCAGCTCCGAGGCTCTTGGGGCCAACGTCCTGACTTTC. Residues: CASSSEALGANVLTF.

V is TRBV19 and J is TRBJ2-1; TRBD2 matches at 8 bases. Trimming cost V 8 bases and J 4 bases; bases outside gene matches: 7. This CDR3 contains 14 residues. The germline gives CDR1 LNHDA, CDR2 SQIVND (reference sequence). The CDR3 is CASGLSGAYNEQFF. CDR3 DNA sequence: TGTGCCAGTGGCCTTAGCGGGGCGTACAATGAGCAGTTCTTC.

This chain links TRBV10-2 with TRBJ1-4; a possible D gene is TRBD1 (6 bases). This CDR3 region has 16 residues. Trimming left V 3 bases short and J 3 bases short, with 14 bases between. In germline, CDR1 is WSHSY, CDR2 SAAADI. The CDR3 bases are TGCGCCAGCAGTGATTTTTCGGCAGGGGCTAATGAAAAACTGTTTTTT. Protein product: CASSDFSAGANEKLFF.